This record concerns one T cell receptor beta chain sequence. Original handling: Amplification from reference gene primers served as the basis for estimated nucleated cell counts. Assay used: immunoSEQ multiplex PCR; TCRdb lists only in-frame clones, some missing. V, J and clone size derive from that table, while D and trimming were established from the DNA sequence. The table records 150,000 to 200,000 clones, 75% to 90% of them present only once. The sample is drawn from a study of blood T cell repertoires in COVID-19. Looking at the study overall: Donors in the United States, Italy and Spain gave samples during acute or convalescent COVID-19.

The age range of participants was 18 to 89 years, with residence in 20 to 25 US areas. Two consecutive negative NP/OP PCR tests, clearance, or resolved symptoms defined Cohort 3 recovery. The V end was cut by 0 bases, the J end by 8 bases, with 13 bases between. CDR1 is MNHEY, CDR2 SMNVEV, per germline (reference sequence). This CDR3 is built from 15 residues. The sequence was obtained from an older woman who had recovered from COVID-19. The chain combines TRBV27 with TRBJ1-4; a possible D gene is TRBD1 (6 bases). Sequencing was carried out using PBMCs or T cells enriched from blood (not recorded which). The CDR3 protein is CASSLSGGRREKLFF. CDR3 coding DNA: TGTGCCAGCAGTTTATCGGGGGGGCGGAGAGAAAAACTGTTTTTT.